This T cell receptor (beta chain) was identified in a study of cytomegalovirus exposure and HLA in healthy donors. PCR used 60 Vbeta primers and 13 Jbeta primers. Here immunoSEQ multiplex PCR was the method, and the copy in TCRdb shows in-frame clones only, minus some. The table lists around 130,000 clones, 70% to 75% of them singletons, with roughly 3.1% in the top ten. V shed 4 bases, J shed 0 bases, and the junction held 8 bases outside the gene matches. Germline V gene data show CDR1 as LNHDA and CDR2 as SQIVND (reference sequence). The CDR3 spans 16 residues. The study's findings and limits: The authors judged a highly shared variant cluster likely a sequencing artifact. Researchers counted approximately 160 TCR beta chains as cytomegalovirus-associated. Analyses of presence/absence relied on an assumption of roughly uniform sequencing depth across donors.

In the case of this clone: Its target is not known.

This TCR derives from a young man in good health and CMV-seronegative. The sequenced sample was PBMCs. J is TRBJ1-1 and V is TRBV19, with 7 bases aligning to TRBD1. CDR3 in DNA: TGTGCCAGTAGTAAAATAAACAGGGGACTGAACACTGAAGCTTTCTTT. Translation gives CASSKINRGLNTEAFF. The variable domain in full, completed from reference TRBV19 and TRBJ1-1, reads DGGITQSPKYLFRKEGQNVTLSCEQNLNHDAMYWYRQDPGQGLRLIYYSQIVNDFQKGDIAEGYSVSREKKESFPLTVTSAQKNPTAFYLCASSKINRGLNTEAFFGQGTRLTVV.